This T cell receptor beta chain was documented in a study of siplizumab effects on memory and regulatory T cells. Study-level points and caveats: A major contribution to the alloresponse seemed to be made by naive T cells, which seemed more diverse than memory cells. The mean Treg-derived percentage of mappable alloreactive CD4+ clones was around 69% with siplizumab compared with about 28% in controls. Sequences below about 10^-5 frequency were poorly captured. As a result, only a minor fraction of alloreactive clones mapped to unstimulated subsets.

Looked up from germline, CDR1 is MDHEN and CDR2 is SYDVKM. Germline trimming cut 8 bases from V and 5 bases from J; bases unmatched to any gene: 9. The CDR3 contains 14 residues. About this clone: Its antigen is not identified.

The assay was immunoSEQ multiplex PCR, and TCRdb's table has in-frame clones only and misses some. The sample shows about 100,000 clones, 75% to 95% of them seen only once. Specimen: CD4+ T cells sorted from blood. This chain joins TRBV28 and TRBJ2-3, with 8 positions matching TRBD2. This receptor was identified in a human donor in good health. The CDR3 DNA reads TGTGCCAGCTCACGGGGGGGCCTGGGAGATACGCAGTATTTT. Its protein product is CASSRGGLGDTQYF.